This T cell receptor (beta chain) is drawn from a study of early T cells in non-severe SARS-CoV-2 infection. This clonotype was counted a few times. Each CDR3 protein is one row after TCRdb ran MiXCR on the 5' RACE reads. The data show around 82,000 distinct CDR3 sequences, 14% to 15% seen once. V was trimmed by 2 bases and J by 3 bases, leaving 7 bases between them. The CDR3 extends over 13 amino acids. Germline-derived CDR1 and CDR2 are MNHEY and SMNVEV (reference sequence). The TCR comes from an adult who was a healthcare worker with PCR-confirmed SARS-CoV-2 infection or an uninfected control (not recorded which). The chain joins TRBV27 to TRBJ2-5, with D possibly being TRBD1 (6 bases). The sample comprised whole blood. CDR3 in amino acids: CASSLQGKETQYF. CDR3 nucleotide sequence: TGTGCCAGCAGTTTACAGGGGAAAGAGACCCAGTACTTC.